The 27 T cell receptor beta chains presented below share a single source sample, sequenced in a study of T cell repertoires in cytomegalovirus infection. These receptors have no identified antigens. In TCRdb, the reads were re-called with MiXCR into one record per CDR3 protein. Of 140,000 to 150,000 distinct CDR3 sequences in the sample, around 32% are singletons; the top ten hold 45% to 60%. Sequenced material: CD8+ T cells from cultured PBMCs, taken from culture after CMV antigen stimulation. The receptors derive from a human donor in good health (CMV status not recorded). Some clones in this sample may be carry-over from other donors' samples.

A single count supports this clonotype. The rearrangement links TRBV6-8 to TRBJ2-1; 8 nucleotides line up with TRBD2. The CDR3 runs to 14 residues. V shed 7 bases and J 6 bases; nucleotides not matched to a gene: 8. Germline V gene sequence: CDR1 MNHGY, CDR2 SAAAGT. CDR3 sequence reads: CASNKGLVPNEQFF. DNA of the CDR3: TGTGCCAGCAACAAGGGACTAGTTCCCAATGAGCAGTTCTTC.

The chain couples TRBV5-4 to TRBJ2-7, with D hard to call. Trimming stripped 5 bases from V and 6 bases from J, with 12 bases between. Germline CDR1 and CDR2: SGHNT and YYREEE (reference sequence). The CDR3 length is 12 residues. This CDR3 is CASSYLQFEQYF. CDR3 DNA: TGTGCCAGCAGTTATCTACAGTTCGAGCAGTACTTC.

The V and J genes are TRBV7-9 and TRBJ2-7; D remains ambiguous. Germline V gene lookup returns CDR1 SEHNR and CDR2 FQNEAQ (reference sequence). The CDR3 loop spans 12 amino acids. V lost 1 base and J 6 bases, leaving 7 bases between the germline ends. In DNA, the CDR3 is TGTGCCAGCAGCTTAGGAGCATTCGAGCAGTACTTC. Its translation is CASSLGAFEQYF. Complete variable domain (other parts from reference TRBV7-9 and TRBJ2-7): DTGVSQNPRHKITKRGQNVTFRCDPISEHNRLYWYRQTLGQGPEFLTYFQNEAQLEKSRLLSDRFSAERPKGSFSTLEIQRTEQGDSAMYLCASSLGAFEQYFGPGTRLTVT.

The chain recombines TRBV7-9 with TRBJ1-2; TRBD1 agrees at 9 bases. CDR3 length: 16 residues. Trimming at V came to 0 bases and at J to 6 bases, leaving 8 bases not matched to a gene. Germline CDR1 is SEHNR and CDR2 is FQNEAQ (reference sequence). The CDR3 DNA reads TGTGCCAGCAGCTTAGCCTCCCGGGACAGGGCGGATGGCTACACCTTC. Its translation: CASSLASRDRADGYTF.

The chain has TRBV2 and TRBJ2-7; D is perhaps TRBD1 (5 bases). V was cut by 10 bases and J by 2 bases, with 12 bases left in between. This CDR3 is built from 12 residues. The V gene's germline CDR1 is SNHLY and CDR2 FYNNEI. The CDR3 here is CAIVGETYEQYF. CDR3 coding DNA: TGTGCCATTGTAGGGGAAACCTACGAGCAGTACTTC.

The CDR3 loop is CASSLEEVYNEQFF. The CDR3, as DNA: TGTGCCAGCAGCTTGGAGGAGGTCTACAATGAGCAGTTCTTC. The rearrangement uses TRBV7-6 and TRBJ2-1; TRBD2 is a possible D gene (5 bases). Germline CDR1 reads SGHVS; CDR2 reads FNYEAQ. V lost 3 bases to trimming and J lost 3 bases, with 9 bases between them. This CDR3 has 14 residues.

This clonotype was seen ten or more times. V usage is TRBV5-1 and J usage is TRBJ1-1, with D unresolved. This CDR3 has 14 amino acids. Germline loops: CDR1 SGHRS, CDR2 YFSETQ. Trimming removed 4 bases at V and 1 base at J, with 11 bases between. This CDR3 is CASSEGFANTEAFF. Here the CDR3 DNA reads TGCGCCAGCAGCGAAGGGTTCGCGAACACTGAAGCTTTCTTT.

There are a few counts of this clonotype. The CDR3 loop reads CASSSQAIGLGNEKLFF. The DNA for the CDR3 is TGTGCCAGCAGTTCCCAAGCTATTGGGCTAGGTAATGAAAAACTGTTTTTT. This chain uses TRBV27 with TRBJ1-4; unclear D gene. V was cut by 4 bases and J by 4 bases, with 19 bases left in between. CDR3 length: 17 amino acids. The germline V gene has CDR1 MNHEY and CDR2 SMNVEV (reference sequence).

The gene calls are TRBV12-3 or TRBV12-4 and TRBJ2-7, with D unresolved. Trimming removed 2 bases at V and 2 bases at J, with 10 bases between. CDR3 length equals 14 residues. CDR3 sequence (DNA): TGTGCCAGCAGTTTAAGCGTCAGTCCCTACGAGCAGTACTTC. It codes for CASSLSVSPYEQYF.

In its sample, this clonotype was seen a few times. The chain joins TRBV9 to TRBJ2-1, with TRBD2 matching 8 bases. Per the germline V gene, CDR1 is SGDLS and CDR2 is YYNGEE. CDR3 length equals 15 residues. The V segment lost 7 bases and the J segment 8 bases; nucleotides outside the gene matches: 14. The CDR3 loop reads CASGTGTRTPHEQFF. As DNA, the CDR3 is TGTGCCAGCGGGACCGGGACTAGAACCCCCCATGAGCAGTTCTTC.

This clonotype was picked up a small number of times. The chain has TRBV28 and TRBJ2-3; 9 bases map to TRBD2. Germline V gene sequence: CDR1 MDHEN, CDR2 SYDVKM. The length of the CDR3 is 14 residues. V lost 6 bases, J lost 8 bases, and 9 bases stayed unmatched. In DNA, the CDR3 is TGTGCCAGCAGAAAGAGCGGGGGGATTGGTACGCAGTATTTT. Translation: CASRKSGGIGTQYF.

In its sample, this clonotype was seen a few times. The chain joins TRBV2 to TRBJ1-5; D gene uncertain. CDR3 length: 13 residues. V dropped 6 bases and J dropped 5 bases, with 11 bases sitting between them. CDR1 and CDR2 (germline): SNHLY, FYNNEI. In DNA, the CDR3 is TGTGCCAGCAGATGGGCTGAAGATCAGCCCCAGCATTTT. It specifies CASRWAEDQPQHF.

A few counts support this clonotype. The V and J genes are TRBV4-2 and TRBJ2-1, with TRBD1 matching over 9 bases. This CDR3 spans 16 amino acids. With V trimmed by 0 bases and J by 6 bases, 6 bases remained unmatched. From germline, CDR1 is LGHNA and CDR2 YNFKEQ. CDR3 loop: CASSQDWDRAVNEQFF. CDR3 DNA sequence: TGTGCCAGCAGCCAAGACTGGGACAGGGCGGTCAATGAGCAGTTCTTC.

In this sample, this clonotype turned up a few times. The V call is TRBV2, the J call TRBJ1-1; 9 bases match TRBD1. After removal of 6 bases from V and 5 bases from J, the junction contained 7 bases not matched to a gene. The CDR3 has 14 amino acids. Germline-derived CDR1 and CDR2 are SNHLY and FYNNEI. This CDR3 reads CASRLTGGITEAFF. DNA for the CDR3: TGTGCCAGCAGATTAACAGGGGGCATAACTGAAGCTTTCTTT.

For the CDR3, the DNA is TGTGCCAGCCGTTCATTGGCGGGGGGACAAGAGACCCAGTACTTC. This encodes CASRSLAGGQETQYF. The chain uses TRBV18 and TRBJ2-5; 8 nucleotides agree with TRBD2. V was clipped by 8 bases and J by 2 bases; unmatched bases: 10. This CDR3 has 15 residues. Looked up from germline, CDR1 is KGHSH and CDR2 is LQKENI.

This chain connects TRBV7-6 to TRBJ2-2, with D tentatively TRBD1 or TRBD2 (7 bases each). The V gene lost 8 bases and the J gene lost 2 bases, with 18 bases spanning the gap. The CDR3 extends over 16 amino acids. Germline V gene data show CDR1 as SGHVS and CDR2 as FNYEAQ. The chain's CDR3 is CASGNTGDYNTGELFF. DNA of the CDR3: TGTGCCAGCGGAAATACAGGGGACTACAACACCGGGGAGCTGTTTTTT.

This clonotype was observed once. This chain connects TRBV25-1 to TRBJ1-6; D not certain. The V end lost 1 base, the J end lost 6 bases, and 10 bases lay between the germline ends. This CDR3 region has 15 residues. Germline V CDR1 and CDR2: MGHDK, SYGVNS. The CDR3 DNA reads as TGTGCCAGCAGTGAATCTTCGGGGATTAATTCACCCCTCCACTTT. Its protein is CASSESSGINSPLHF.

A few counts support this clonotype. The chain joins TRBV2 to TRBJ2-5; the D gene is possibly TRBD1 (5 bases). CDR1 and CDR2 from the germline V gene are SNHLY and FYNNEI. The CDR3 contains 15 residues. V lost 6 bases, J lost 2 bases, and 16 bases lay in between. CDR3 in amino acids: CASRTSWTTQETQYF. The CDR3 DNA reads as TGTGCCAGCAGGACCTCATGGACAACACAAGAGACCCAGTACTTC.

In this sample, this clonotype turned up a few times. The chain has TRBV12-3 or TRBV12-4 and TRBJ2-3; D perhaps matches TRBD1 (6 bases). The CDR3 has 15 amino acids. V gave up 4 bases and J gave up 0 bases, with 11 bases separating them. CDR3 residues: CASSSEDSSTDTQYF. DNA of the CDR3: TGTGCCAGCAGTTCCGAGGACAGCAGCACAGATACGCAGTATTTT.

The chain combines TRBV7-9 with TRBJ1-2; 7 bases map to TRBD1. This CDR3 region has 13 residues. CDR1 is SEHNR and CDR2 is FQNEAQ in the germline V gene (reference sequence). The V gene end was trimmed by 3 bases and the J gene end by 8 bases; junction bases not matched to a gene: 6. CDR3: CASSFSQGEGYTF. The CDR3, as DNA: TGTGCCAGCAGCTTTTCCCAGGGGGAGGGCTACACCTTC.

CDR3 sequence (DNA): TGCAGTGCCAAGGACAGGGCGGGCGATCAGCCCCAGCATTTT. Its translation is CSAKDRAGDQPQHF. The chain joins TRBV20-1 to TRBJ1-5, with TRBD1 matching over 8 bases. J was trimmed by 5 bases and V by 6 bases; bases with no gene match: 9. The germline V gene has CDR1 DFQATT and CDR2 SNEGSKA (reference sequence). The CDR3 loop spans 14 amino acids.

CDR3 sequence: CASSVEGLAKETQYF. Here the CDR3 DNA reads TGTGCCAGCAGCGTAGAGGGACTAGCGAAAGAGACCCAGTACTTC. The chain joins TRBV9 to TRBJ2-5; 10 bases are shared with TRBD2. The CDR3 extends over 15 amino acids. The germline V gene has CDR1 SGDLS and CDR2 YYNGEE. Unmatched junction bases numbered 2, after V lost 0 bases and J lost 3 bases.

The chain is built from TRBV4-2 and TRBJ1-1; perhaps TRBD1 as D (5 bases). This CDR3 has 17 amino acids. V was trimmed by 5 bases and J by 1 base, leaving 20 bases between them. The V gene's germline CDR1 is LGHNA and CDR2 YNFKEQ. In DNA form, the CDR3 reads TGTGCCAGCAGCTTCAGGGCCGATCTAGGGAAGAACACTGAAGCTTTCTTT. This gives the protein CASSFRADLGKNTEAFF.

The rearrangement joins TRBV11-2 to TRBJ2-1; tentatively, D is TRBD2 (5 bases). The DNA end is a closer match to TRBJ2-7, so the J assignment may be wrong. CDR3 length: 13 amino acids. Germline-derived CDR1 and CDR2 are SGHAT and FQNNGV. The CDR3 spells CASSPRRWDEQYF. In DNA, the CDR3 is TGTGCCAGCAGCCCACGGAGGTGGGATGAGCAGTACTTC.

The rearrangement links TRBV2 to TRBJ2-5, with TRBD2 matching over 9 bases. The J segment lost 2 bases and the V segment lost 2 bases, leaving 3 bases of the junction unmatched. Germline V CDR1 and CDR2: SNHLY, FYNNEI. The CDR3 runs to 15 residues. CDR3 region: CASSEPSGEQETQYF. CDR3 nucleotides: TGTGCCAGCAGTGAACCTAGCGGGGAACAAGAGACCCAGTACTTC.

The chain combines TRBV6-5 with TRBJ2-7; 8 bases fit TRBD1. Germline CDR1 reads MNHEY; CDR2 reads SVGAGI. The trim removed 2 bases at V and 6 bases at J, leaving 12 bases unmatched. There are 16 residues in the CDR3. The CDR3 is CASSYQVTGALGEQYF. The CDR3 region has the DNA TGTGCCAGCAGTTACCAGGTGACAGGGGCCCTTGGCGAGCAGTACTTC.

V gene TRBV2 combines with J gene TRBJ1-2; D is unclear. Trimming removed 2 bases at V and 0 bases at J, with 10 bases between. The germline V gene has CDR1 SNHLY and CDR2 FYNNEI. The CDR3 has 15 amino acids. CDR3: CASSEWRQPNYGYTF. The CDR3, as DNA: TGTGCCAGCAGTGAATGGCGCCAACCTAACTATGGCTACACCTTC.